The entry below gives a single T cell receptor (beta chain) sequence along with its context. V lost 7 bases and J lost 1; bases outside the gene matches: 9. The CDR3 has 17 amino acids. Germline assignment: CDR1 SNHLY and CDR2 FYNNEI. The data are from a study of cytomegalovirus exposure and HLA in healthy donors. Generated by immunoSEQ multiplex PCR, the TCRdb table keeps only in-frame clones and is missing some. The sample gives about 73,000 clones, roughly 96% of which show up once; less than 3.5% is in the top ten. The source material was PBMCs. The sequence derives from a young man in good health and CMV-seronegative. The V call is TRBV2, the J call TRBJ1-5, with 11 nucleotides matching TRBD1. This CDR3 reads CASNRDRGSGSNQPQHF. The CDR3 nucleotides are TGTGCCAGCAACCGGGACAGGGGGAGTGGAAGCAATCAGCCCCAGCATTTT.